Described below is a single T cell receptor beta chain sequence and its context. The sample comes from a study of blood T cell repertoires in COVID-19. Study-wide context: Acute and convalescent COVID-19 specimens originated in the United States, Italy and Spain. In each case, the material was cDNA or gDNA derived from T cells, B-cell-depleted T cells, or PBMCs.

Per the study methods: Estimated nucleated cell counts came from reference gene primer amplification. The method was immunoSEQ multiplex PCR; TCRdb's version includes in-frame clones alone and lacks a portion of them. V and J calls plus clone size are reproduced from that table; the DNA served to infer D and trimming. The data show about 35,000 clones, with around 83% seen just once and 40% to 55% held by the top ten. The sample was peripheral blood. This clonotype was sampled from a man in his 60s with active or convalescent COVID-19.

The CDR3 region is CASRVLSGELFF. CDR3 nucleotide sequence: TGTGCCAGCAGGGTTCTCAGCGGGGAGCTGTTTTTT. The chain employs TRBV5-4 and TRBJ2-2, with no clear D. This CDR3 comprises 12 residues. Germline loops: CDR1 SGHNT, CDR2 YYREEE (reference sequence). Trimming removed 5 bases at V and 7 bases at J, with 9 bases between.